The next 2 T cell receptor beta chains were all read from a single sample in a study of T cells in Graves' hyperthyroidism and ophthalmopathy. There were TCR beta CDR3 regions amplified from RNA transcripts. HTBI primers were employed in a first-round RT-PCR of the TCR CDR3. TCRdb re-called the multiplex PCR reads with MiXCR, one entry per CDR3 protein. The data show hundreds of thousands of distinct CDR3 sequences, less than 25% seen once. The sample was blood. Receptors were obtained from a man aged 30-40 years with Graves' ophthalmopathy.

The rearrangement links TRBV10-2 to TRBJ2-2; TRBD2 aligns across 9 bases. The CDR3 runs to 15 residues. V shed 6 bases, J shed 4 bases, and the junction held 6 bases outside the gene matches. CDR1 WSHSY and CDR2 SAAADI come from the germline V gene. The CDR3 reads CASRGSGRFTGELFF. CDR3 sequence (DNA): TGCGCCAGCAGGGGGAGCGGGAGGTTCACCGGGGAGCTGTTTTTT.

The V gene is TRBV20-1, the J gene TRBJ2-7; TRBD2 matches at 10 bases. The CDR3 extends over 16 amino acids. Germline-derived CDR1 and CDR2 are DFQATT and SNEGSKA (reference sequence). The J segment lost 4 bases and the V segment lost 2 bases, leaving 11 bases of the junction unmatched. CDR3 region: CSARPFLAGAQYEQYF. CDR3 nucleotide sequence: TGCAGTGCTAGACCCTTCCTAGCGGGAGCACAGTACGAGCAGTACTTC.